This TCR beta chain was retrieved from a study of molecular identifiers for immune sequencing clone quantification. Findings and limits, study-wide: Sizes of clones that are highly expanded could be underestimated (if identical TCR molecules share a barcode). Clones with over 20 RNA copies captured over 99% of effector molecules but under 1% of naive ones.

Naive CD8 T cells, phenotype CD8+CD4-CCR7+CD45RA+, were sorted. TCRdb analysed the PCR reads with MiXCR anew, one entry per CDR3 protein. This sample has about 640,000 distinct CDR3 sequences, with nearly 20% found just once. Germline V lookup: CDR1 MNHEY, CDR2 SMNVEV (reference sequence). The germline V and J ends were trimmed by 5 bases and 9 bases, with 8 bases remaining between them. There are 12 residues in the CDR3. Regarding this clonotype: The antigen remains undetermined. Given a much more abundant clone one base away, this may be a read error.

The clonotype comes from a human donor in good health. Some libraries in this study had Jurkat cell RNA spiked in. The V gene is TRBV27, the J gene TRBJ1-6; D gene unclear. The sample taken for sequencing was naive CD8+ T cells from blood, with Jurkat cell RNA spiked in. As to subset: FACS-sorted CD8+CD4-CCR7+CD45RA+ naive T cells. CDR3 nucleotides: TGTGCCAGCAGTATCTTGAGTTCACCCCTCCACTTT. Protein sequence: CASSILSSPLHF.